The clone carrying this T cell receptor beta chain was detected many times. The antigen is unknown. With constant-segment primers, 5'RACE yielded cDNA libraries of TCR alpha and TCR beta that carried sample barcodes and UMIs. TCRdb independently ran MiXCR on the 5' RACE reads; one entry per CDR3 protein. Among some 270,000 distinct CDR3 sequences listed, 15% were seen once. There are 12 residues in the CDR3. V was pared by 4 bases and J by 2 bases, with 5 bases between. Germline CDR1 reads SGHRS; CDR2 reads YFSETQ. This specimen belongs to a study of T-cell memory formation after mild COVID-19. About the study: Clusters were largely donor specific.

Study-level points and caveats: Most CD4+ clones that shrank were in CM and EM, while CD8+ ones turned up in EMRA. A second wave expanding day 15 to 37 was CD4+-biased; contracting clones were balanced.

The sequence came from an adult woman who had mild COVID-19 (a few samples of this study predate the infection). Cell type and time point are not known. Material: PBMCs or a T cell subset sorted from them (not recorded which). The V and J genes are TRBV5-1 and TRBJ2-3; weak D call: TRBD2 (5 bases). The CDR3 DNA reads as TGCGCCAGCAGCCGGGACACAGATACGCAGTATTTT. Its protein product is CASSRDTDTQYF.